Listed here are 10 T cell receptor beta chains from one sample, sequenced in a study of cytomegalovirus exposure and HLA in healthy donors. The PCR was carried out with 60 Vbeta primers and 13 Jbeta primers. Profiled with immunoSEQ multiplex PCR; TCRdb holds only in-frame clones, not every one. Counted here are around 99,000 clones, 82% occurring once; the ten biggest clones make up 2% to 3%. Input material: PBMCs. These receptors were obtained from a young man in good health and CMV-seropositive.

The chain joins TRBV19 to TRBJ2-5; D is possibly TRBD1 (6 bases). Per germline, CDR1 LNHDA and CDR2 SQIVND (reference sequence). Trimming left V 2 bases short and J 6 bases short, with 7 bases between. The CDR3 is made up of 12 amino acids. The CDR3 is CASSIQGQTQYF. For the CDR3, the DNA is TGTGCCAGTAGTATACAGGGGCAGACCCAGTACTTC.

The chain recombines TRBV19 with TRBJ1-4, with D perhaps TRBD1 (5 bases). The CDR3 has 15 amino acids. V dropped 0 bases and J dropped 8 bases, with 13 bases sitting between them. Per germline, CDR1 LNHDA and CDR2 SQIVND (reference sequence). The CDR3 is CASSIDPAGREKLFF. The CDR3 bases are TGTGCCAGTAGTATAGATCCCGCAGGGAGGGAAAAACTGTTTTTT.

The V gene is TRBV6-1, the J gene TRBJ1-2, with D unresolved. V gave up 8 bases and J gave up 0 bases, with 10 bases separating them. This CDR3 is 13 amino acids long. CDR1 is MNHNS and CDR2 is SASEGT in the germline V gene. Written as DNA, the CDR3 is TGTGCCAGCCCCTTAAACTCTAACTATGGCTACACCTTC. This sequence encodes CASPLNSNYGYTF.

DNA of the CDR3: TGTGCCAGCAGCCCTCAAGGGGGCCCTGAAGCTTTCTTT. Its protein product is CASSPQGGPEAFF. The rearrangement links TRBV11-2 to TRBJ1-1; 7 positions match TRBD1. Trimming removed 5 bases from V and 6 bases from J; junction bases left unmatched: 6. CDR3 size: 13 residues. Germline CDR1 and CDR2: SGHAT and FQNNGV.

The chain couples TRBV4-1 to TRBJ2-1; 14 bases agree with TRBD2. The CDR3 covers 18 residues. The V gene end was trimmed by 2 bases and the J gene end by 5 bases; junction bases not matched to a gene: 8. Looked up from germline, CDR1 is MGHRA and CDR2 is YSYEKL. CDR3 protein: CASSQLDMGLAGDNEQFF. The CDR3 DNA reads TGCGCCAGCAGCCAACTAGACATGGGACTAGCGGGGGACAATGAGCAGTTCTTC.

This clone showed up just once. The CDR3 DNA sequence: TGCGCCAGCAGCCAAGACAGGGGCGGAGGGCAGTACTTC. This encodes CASSQDRGGGQYF. This chain connects TRBV4-1 to TRBJ2-7, with D possibly matching TRBD1 (6 bases). Germline V gives CDR1 MGHRA, CDR2 YSYEKL. The CDR3 has 13 residues. Deletions cut 0 bases from V and 9 bases from J, with 12 bases between.

The rearrangement links TRBV6-1 to TRBJ1-2, with TRBD1 matching over 8 bases. CDR3 size: 15 residues. Germline V gene lookup returns CDR1 MNHNS and CDR2 SASEGT. With 0 bases clipped from V and 4 bases from J, the junction kept 4 bases outside the gene matches. The CDR3 loop reads CASSEALGQVYGYTF. CDR3 nucleotide sequence: TGTGCCAGCAGTGAAGCGCTGGGACAGGTCTATGGCTACACCTTC.

The V and J genes are TRBV19 and TRBJ1-2; the D is unclear. Germline V gene lookup returns CDR1 LNHDA and CDR2 SQIVND (reference sequence). The CDR3 has 16 residues. V was shortened by 5 bases and J by 1 base, with 17 bases between the two germline ends. DNA of the CDR3: TGTGCCAGTAGTCTCCCGCCTTTGGGAGGTAACTATGGCTACACCTTC. Residues: CASSLPPLGGNYGYTF.

Remarks on this clone: A junction boundary mismatches the germline segment, possibly from a read error. This sequence joins TRBV7-9 and TRBJ1-1; 11 bases map to TRBD1. Germline CDR1 SEHNR, CDR2 FQNEAQ (reference sequence). CDR3 length: 15 residues. The CDR3 sequence is CASSYGTGGNAEAFF. The CDR3 region has the DNA TGTGCCAGCAGCTATGGGACAGGGGGGAACGCTGAAGCTTTCTTT. Based on the CDR3 plus reference TRBV7-9 and TRBJ1-1, the full variable domain is DTGVSQNPRHKITKRGQNVTFRCDPISEHNRLYWYRQTLGQGPEFLTYFQNEAQLEKSRLLSDRFSAERPKGSFSTLEIQRTEQGDSAMYLCASSYGTGGNAEAFFGQGTRLTVV.

On this clone itself: The identical CDR3 is also encoded by other nucleotide sequences in the sample. The chain couples TRBV18 to TRBJ2-7; 8 bases fit TRBD1. This CDR3 comprises 14 residues. Trimming removed 3 bases from V and 2 bases from J; junction bases left unmatched: 3. Per germline, CDR1 KGHSH and CDR2 LQKENI. In DNA, the CDR3 is TGTGCCAGCTCACCTAGACAGGGGACCTACGAGCAGTACTTC. Amino acids: CASSPRQGTYEQYF.